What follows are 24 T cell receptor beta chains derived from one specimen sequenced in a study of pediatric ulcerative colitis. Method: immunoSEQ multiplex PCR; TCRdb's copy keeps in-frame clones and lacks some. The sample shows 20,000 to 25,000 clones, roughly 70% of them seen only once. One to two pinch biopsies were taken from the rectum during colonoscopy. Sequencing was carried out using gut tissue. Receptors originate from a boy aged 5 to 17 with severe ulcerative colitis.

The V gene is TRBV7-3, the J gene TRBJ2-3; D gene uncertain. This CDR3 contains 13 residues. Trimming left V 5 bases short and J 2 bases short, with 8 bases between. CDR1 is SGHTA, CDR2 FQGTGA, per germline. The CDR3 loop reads CASSPSFTDTQYF. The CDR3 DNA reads TGTGCCAGCAGCCCTAGTTTCACAGATACGCAGTATTTT.

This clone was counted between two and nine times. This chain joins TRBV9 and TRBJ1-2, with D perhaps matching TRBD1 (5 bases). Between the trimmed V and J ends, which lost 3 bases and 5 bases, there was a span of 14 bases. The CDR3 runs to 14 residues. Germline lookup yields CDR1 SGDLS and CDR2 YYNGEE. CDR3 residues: CASSAGDGGYGYTF. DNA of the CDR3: TGTGCCAGCAGCGCTGGGGACGGAGGATATGGCTACACCTTC.

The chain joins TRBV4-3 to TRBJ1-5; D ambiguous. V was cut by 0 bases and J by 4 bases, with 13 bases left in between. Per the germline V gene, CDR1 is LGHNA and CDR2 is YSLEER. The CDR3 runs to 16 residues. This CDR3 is CASSQDSTDLNQPQHF. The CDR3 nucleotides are TGCGCCAGCAGCCAAGATAGTACGGACTTAAATCAGCCCCAGCATTTT.

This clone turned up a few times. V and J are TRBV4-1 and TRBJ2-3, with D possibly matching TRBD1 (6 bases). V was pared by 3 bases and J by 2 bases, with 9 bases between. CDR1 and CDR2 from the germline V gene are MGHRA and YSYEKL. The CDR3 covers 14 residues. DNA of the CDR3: TGCGCCAGCAGCCACCGACAGGTCACAGATACGCAGTATTTT. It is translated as CASSHRQVTDTQYF.

CDR3 sequence (DNA): TGTGCCAGCAGCTTTCGGGGGGCCCTTGACACTGAAGCTTTCTTT. The encoded protein is CASSFRGALDTEAFF. The chain links TRBV13 to TRBJ1-1, with a tentative D call TRBD1 (6 bases). CDR3 size: 15 residues. Trimming cost V 3 bases and J 3 bases, with 14 bases left between them. The V gene's germline CDR1 is PRHDT and CDR2 FYEKMQ (reference sequence). The full variable domain, in which reference TRBV13 and TRBJ1-1 provide the parts outside the CDR3, is AAGVIQSPRHLIKEKRETATLKCYPIPRHDTVYWYQQGPGQDPQFLISFYEKMQSDKGSIPDRFSAQQFSDYHSELNMSSLELGDSALYFCASSFRGALDTEAFFGQGTRLTVV.

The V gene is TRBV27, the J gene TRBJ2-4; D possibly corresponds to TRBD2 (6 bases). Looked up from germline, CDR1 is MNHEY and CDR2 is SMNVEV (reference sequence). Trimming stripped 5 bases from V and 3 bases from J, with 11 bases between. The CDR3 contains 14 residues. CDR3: CASSGGTDKNIQYF. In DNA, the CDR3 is TGTGCCAGCAGTGGCGGGACGGACAAAAACATTCAGTACTTC.

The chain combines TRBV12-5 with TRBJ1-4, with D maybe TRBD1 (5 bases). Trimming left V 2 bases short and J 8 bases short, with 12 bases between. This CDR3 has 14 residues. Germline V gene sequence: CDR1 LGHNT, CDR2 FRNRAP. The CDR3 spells CASGLWGSLEKLFF. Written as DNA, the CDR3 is TGTGCTAGTGGTTTGTGGGGGTCTTTGGAAAAACTGTTTTTT.

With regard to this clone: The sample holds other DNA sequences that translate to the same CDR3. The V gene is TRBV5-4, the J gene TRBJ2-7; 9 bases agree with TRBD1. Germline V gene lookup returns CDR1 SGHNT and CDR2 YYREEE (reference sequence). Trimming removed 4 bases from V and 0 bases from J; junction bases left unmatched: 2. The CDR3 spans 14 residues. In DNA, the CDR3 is TGTGCCAGCAGCCCGGGACAGGGCTCCTACGAGCAGTACTTC. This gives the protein CASSPGQGSYEQYF.

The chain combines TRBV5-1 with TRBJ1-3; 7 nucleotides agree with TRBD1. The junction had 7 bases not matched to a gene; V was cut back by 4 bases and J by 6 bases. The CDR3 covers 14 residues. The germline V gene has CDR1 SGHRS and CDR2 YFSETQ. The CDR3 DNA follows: TGCGCCAGCAGCGTAACAGGGGCTGAAAACACCATATATTTT. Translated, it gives CASSVTGAENTIYF.

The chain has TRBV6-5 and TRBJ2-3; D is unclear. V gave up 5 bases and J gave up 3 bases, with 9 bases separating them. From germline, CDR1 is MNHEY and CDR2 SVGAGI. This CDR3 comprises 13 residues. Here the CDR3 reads CASSPSGTDTQYF. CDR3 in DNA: TGTGCCAGCAGTCCCTCCGGGACAGATACGCAGTATTTT.

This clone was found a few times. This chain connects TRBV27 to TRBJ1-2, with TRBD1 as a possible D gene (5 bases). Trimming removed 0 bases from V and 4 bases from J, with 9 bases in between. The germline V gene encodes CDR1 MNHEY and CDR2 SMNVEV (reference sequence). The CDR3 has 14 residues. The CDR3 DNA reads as TGTGCCAGCAGTTTATCTAGACAGAGCTATGGCTACACCTTC. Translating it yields CASSLSRQSYGYTF.

In DNA, the CDR3 is TGTGCCAGCAGTCCCGACAGGGGCTCCTACGAGCAGTACTTC. Translation: CASSPDRGSYEQYF. V is TRBV6-1 and J is TRBJ2-7, with 8 bases lining up with TRBD1. Germline V gene data show CDR1 as MNHNS and CDR2 as SASEGT. The CDR3 consists of 14 residues. V was clipped by 5 bases and J by 0 bases; unmatched bases: 3.

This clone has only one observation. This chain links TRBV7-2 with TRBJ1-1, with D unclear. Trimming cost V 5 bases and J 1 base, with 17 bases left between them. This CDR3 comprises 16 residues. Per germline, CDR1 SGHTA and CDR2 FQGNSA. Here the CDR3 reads CASSPPGRTSNTEAFF. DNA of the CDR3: TGTGCCAGCAGCCCCCCGGGGAGGACCTCGAACACTGAAGCTTTCTTT.

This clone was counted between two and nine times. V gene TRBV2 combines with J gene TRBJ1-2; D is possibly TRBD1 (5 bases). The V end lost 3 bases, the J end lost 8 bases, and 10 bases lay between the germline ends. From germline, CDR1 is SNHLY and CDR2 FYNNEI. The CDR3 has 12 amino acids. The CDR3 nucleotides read TGTGCCAGCAGTGAGGGGGTTCAAGGCTACACCTTC. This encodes CASSEGVQGYTF.

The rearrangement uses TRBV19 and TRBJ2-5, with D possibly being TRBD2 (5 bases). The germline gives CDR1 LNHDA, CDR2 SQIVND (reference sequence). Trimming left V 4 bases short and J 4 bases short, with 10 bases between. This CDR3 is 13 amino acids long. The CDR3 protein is CASSKNLAETQYF. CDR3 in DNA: TGTGCCAGTAGTAAGAATCTAGCAGAGACCCAGTACTTC.

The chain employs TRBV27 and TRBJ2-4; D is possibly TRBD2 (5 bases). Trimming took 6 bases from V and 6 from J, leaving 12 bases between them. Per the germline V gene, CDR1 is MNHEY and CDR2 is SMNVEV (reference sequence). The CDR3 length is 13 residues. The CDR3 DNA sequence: TGTGCCAGCAGACTAGGACGGGGAAACATTCAGTACTTC. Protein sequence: CASRLGRGNIQYF.

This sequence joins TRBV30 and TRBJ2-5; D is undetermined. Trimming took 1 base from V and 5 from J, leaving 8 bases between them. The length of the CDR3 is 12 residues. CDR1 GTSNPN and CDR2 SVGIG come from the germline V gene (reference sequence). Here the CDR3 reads CAWSANFETQYF. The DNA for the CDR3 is TGTGCCTGGAGTGCCAACTTCGAGACCCAGTACTTC.

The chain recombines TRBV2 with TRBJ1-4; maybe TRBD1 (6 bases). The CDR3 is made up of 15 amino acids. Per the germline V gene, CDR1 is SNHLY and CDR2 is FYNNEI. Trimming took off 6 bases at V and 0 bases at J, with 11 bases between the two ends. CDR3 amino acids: CASSSSGATNEKLFF. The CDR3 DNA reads TGTGCCAGCAGCTCGTCAGGGGCAACTAATGAAAAACTGTTTTTT. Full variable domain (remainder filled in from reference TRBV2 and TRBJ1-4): EPEVTQTPSHQVTQMGQEVILRCVPISNHLYFYWYRQILGQKVEFLVSFYNNEISEKSEIFDDQFSVERPDGSNFTLKIRSTKLEDSAMYFCASSSSGATNEKLFFGSGTQLSVL.

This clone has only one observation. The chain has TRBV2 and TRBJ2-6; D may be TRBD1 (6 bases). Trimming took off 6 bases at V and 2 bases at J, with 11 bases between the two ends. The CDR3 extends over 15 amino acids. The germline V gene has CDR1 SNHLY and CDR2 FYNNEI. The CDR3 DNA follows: TGTGCCAGCAGACCCGACAGGCCTGGGGCCAACGTCCTGACTTTC. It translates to CASRPDRPGANVLTF.

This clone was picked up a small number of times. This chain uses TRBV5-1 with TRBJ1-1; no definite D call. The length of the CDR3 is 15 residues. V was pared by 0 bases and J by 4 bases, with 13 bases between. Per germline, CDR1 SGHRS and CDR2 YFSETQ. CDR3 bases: TGCGCCAGCAGCTTGGGCTGGGGAGGAAGCACTGAAGCTTTCTTT. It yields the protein CASSLGWGGSTEAFF.

The CDR3 loop reads CASSLAGFGTGMNEQFF. The CDR3 DNA sequence: TGTGCCAGCAGCTTAGCGGGATTTGGGACAGGAATGAATGAGCAGTTCTTC. The V call is TRBV7-8, the J call TRBJ2-1; 8 nucleotides match TRBD1. CDR1 SGHVS and CDR2 FQNEAQ come from the germline V gene. This CDR3 is 17 amino acids long. J gave up 7 bases and V 0 bases, and 11 bases lay outside the gene matches.

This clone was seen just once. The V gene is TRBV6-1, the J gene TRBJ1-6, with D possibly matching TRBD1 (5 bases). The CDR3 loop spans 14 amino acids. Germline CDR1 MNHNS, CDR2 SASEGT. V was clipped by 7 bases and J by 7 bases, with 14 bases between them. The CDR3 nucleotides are TGTGCCAGCATCCCAGGGTTGTACAATTCACCCCTCCACTTT. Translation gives CASIPGLYNSPLHF.

The CDR3 DNA follows: TGTGCCAGCAGTTTAGACGGACGATACCGGCATGGCTACACCTTC. Encoded protein: CASSLDGRYRHGYTF. This chain connects TRBV27 to TRBJ1-2; D gene uncertain. The germline gives CDR1 MNHEY, CDR2 SMNVEV (reference sequence). The V end lost 2 bases, the J end lost 6 bases, and 16 bases lay between the germline ends. The CDR3 consists of 15 residues.

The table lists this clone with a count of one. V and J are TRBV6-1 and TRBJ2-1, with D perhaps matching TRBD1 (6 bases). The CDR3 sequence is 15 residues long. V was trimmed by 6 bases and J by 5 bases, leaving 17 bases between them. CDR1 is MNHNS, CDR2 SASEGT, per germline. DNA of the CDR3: TGTGCCAGCAGACACAGGGATTACGACGACAATGAGCAGTTCTTC. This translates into CASRHRDYDDNEQFF.